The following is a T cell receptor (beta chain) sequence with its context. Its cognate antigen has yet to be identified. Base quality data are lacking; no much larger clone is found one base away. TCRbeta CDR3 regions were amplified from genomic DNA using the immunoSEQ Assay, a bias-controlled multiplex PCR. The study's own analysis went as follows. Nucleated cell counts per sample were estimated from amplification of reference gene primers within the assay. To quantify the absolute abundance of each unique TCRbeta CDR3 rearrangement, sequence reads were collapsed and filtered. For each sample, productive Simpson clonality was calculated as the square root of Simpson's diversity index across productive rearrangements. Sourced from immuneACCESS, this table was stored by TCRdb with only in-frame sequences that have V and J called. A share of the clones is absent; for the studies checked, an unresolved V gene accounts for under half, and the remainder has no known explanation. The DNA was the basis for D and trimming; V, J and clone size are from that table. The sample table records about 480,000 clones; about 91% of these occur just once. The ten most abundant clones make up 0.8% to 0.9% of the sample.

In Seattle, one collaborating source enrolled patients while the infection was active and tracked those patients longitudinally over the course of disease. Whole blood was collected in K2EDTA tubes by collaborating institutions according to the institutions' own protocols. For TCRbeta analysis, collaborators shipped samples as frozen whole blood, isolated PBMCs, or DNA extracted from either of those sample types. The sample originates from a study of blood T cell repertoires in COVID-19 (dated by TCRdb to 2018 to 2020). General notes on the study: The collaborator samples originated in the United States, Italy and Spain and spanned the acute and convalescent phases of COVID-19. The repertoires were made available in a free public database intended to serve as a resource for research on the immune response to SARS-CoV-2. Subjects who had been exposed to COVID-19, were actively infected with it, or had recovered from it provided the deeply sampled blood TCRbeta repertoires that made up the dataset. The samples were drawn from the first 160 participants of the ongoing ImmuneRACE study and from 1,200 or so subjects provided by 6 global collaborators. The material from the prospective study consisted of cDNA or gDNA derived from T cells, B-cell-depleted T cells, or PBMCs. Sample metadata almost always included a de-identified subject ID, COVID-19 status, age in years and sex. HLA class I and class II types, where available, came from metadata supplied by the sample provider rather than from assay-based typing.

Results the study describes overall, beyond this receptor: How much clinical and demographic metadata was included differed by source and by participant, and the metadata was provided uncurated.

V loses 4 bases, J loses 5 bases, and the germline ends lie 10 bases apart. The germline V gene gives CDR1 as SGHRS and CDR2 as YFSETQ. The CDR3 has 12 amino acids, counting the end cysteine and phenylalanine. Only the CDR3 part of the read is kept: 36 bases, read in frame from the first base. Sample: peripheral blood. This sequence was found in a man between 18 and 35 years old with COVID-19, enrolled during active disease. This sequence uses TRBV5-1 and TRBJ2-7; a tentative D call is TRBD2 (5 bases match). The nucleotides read TGCGCCAGCAGCCGTGAGGGAGACGAGCAGTACTTC. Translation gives CASSREGDEQYF.